This TCR beta chain was profiled in a study of PD-L1 blockade in urothelial cancer (dated by TCRdb to 2016 to 2017). About the full investigation: All patients started therapy in the mid-2010s and received atezolizumab 1,200 mg intravenously every 3 weeks. TCR sequencing covered pretreatment tumor samples and matched, serially collected peripheral blood taken before and after atezolizumab treatment. Pretreatment blood TCR-seq was available for about 27 patients, at least one posttreatment blood collection was obtained for 25 or so patients, and tumor TCR-seq was available for 25 or so patients. A median of roughly 140,000 T cells and 85,000 or so unique TCRs was obtained from blood samples, and a median clonality of 0.080 was observed. Somatic, immune and clinical correlates of response to PD-L1 blockade with atezolizumab in urothelial cancer were the focus of an exploratory multi-omic analysis. Blood samples were analyzed at two time points: 3 weeks after treatment start (second dose) and 6 weeks after treatment start. An ECOG performance status of 0 or 1 was recorded for the patients, and 0 to 3 prior chemotherapy regimens had been received by the patients. About 90% of the 29 patients were males with bladder-origin urothelial cancer, and about 65% of the 29 reported a prior smoking history. Durable clinical benefit meant progression-free survival longer than 6 months, and TCR features were also tested against progression-free and overall survival. In the same patients who had TCR sequencing, pretreatment tumors also underwent whole exome sequencing and RNA sequencing. About 10 patients reached durable clinical benefit, while roughly 22 patients did not.

The study at large found these results: Because of the small sample size (n ≈ 27) and the many exploratory analyses performed, the results are intended to be regarded as hypothesis-generating. A pretreatment peripheral blood TCR clonality below the median was linked to improved progression-free and overall survival. Among patients with durable benefit, tumor-associated TCR clones showed greater expansion in peripheral blood 3 weeks after treatment started (n ≈ 24, p = 0.022).

Turning to this clone: Its antigen is still unknown. Per-nucleotide qualities are absent, and no much larger clonotype sits a single base away.

To estimate absolute template abundance from read counts, synthetic TCR analog templates were spiked into each PCR. Using the immunoSEQ assay, TCRbeta CDR3 regions were amplified from genomic DNA with bias-controlled V and J gene primers. Sequencing of rearranged TCRbeta segments was performed at approximately 20X coverage. The original methods were these. Sequencing errors were corrected by clustering, and CDR3s were annotated against IMGT so that V, D and J genes could be assigned. Out-of-frame and stop-codon sequences were excluded, and only productive TCRbeta rearrangements were used in downstream analyses. Clonality was computed as one minus Shannon entropy normalized by the log of the number of unique productive sequences. Clones differing between time points or between blood and tumor were identified by Fisher's exact test with Benjamini-Hochberg correction at adjusted p below 0.01. This is the immuneACCESS table as TCRdb keeps it, with only in-frame sequences that have V and J called. A part of the clones is gone; compared with another copy, unresolved V genes explain less than half, and the rest is unexplained. The DNA was the basis for D and trimming; V, J and clone size are from that table. The sample profile shows approximately 34,000 clones; roughly 82% of them were found once. The top ten clonotypes cover more than 25% of the sample.

A cohort of around 28 patients with locally advanced or metastatic urothelial carcinoma, treated at Memorial Sloan Kettering on a trial protocol, was included. Peripheral blood mononuclear cells were collected from each patient pretreatment and during treatment, giving between 1 and 8 total time points per patient. The Qiagen DNeasy Blood extraction kit was used to purify genomic DNA from total PBMCs and tumor samples. PBMCs were collected pretreatment and during treatment and were isolated and stored as previously described. The CDR3 spans 14 residues, from the cysteine through the phenylalanine. Only the CDR3 part of the read is kept: 42 bases, read in frame from the first base. CDR1 and CDR2 are drawn from the germline V gene: SGHNT, YENEEA. V loses 4 bases of germline sequence and J loses 8 bases, and the interval between the two ends is 15 bases.

Source: PBMCs, taken around atezolizumab (anti-PD-L1) treatment. This receptor was identified in a man aged 55 to 70 with urothelial cancer. The rearranged segments are TRBV11-3 and TRBJ2-1, and perhaps TRBD2 as D gene, on 6 matching bases. The base sequence is TGTGCCAGCAGCTCCCCGCGGGGCAATGATGAGCAGTTCTTC. Its protein product is CASSSPRGNDEQFF.